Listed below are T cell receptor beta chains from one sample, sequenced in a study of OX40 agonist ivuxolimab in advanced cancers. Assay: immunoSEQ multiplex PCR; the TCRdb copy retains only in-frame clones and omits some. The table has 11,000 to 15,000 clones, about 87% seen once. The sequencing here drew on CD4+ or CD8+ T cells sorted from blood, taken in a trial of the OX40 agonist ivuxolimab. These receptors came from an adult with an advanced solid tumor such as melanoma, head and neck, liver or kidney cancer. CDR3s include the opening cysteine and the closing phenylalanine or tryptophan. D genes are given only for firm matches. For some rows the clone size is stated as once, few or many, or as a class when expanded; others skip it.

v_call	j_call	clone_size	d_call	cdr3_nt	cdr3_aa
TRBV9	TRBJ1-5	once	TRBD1	TGTGCCAGCAGCGTAGCTCCAGGGGGTAGTCAGCCCCAGCATTTT	CASSVAPGGSQPQHF
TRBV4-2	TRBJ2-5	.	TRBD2	TGTGCCAGCAGCCAAGGACTAGCGGGGGCCCAAGAGACCCAGTACTTC	CASSQGLAGAQETQYF
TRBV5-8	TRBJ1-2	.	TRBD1	TGTGCCAGCAGCCCACAGGGGGCGGGCTATGGCTACACCTTC	CASSPQGAGYGYTF
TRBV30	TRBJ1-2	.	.	TGTACCTGGAAGGGTACAGGGAACAACCATGGCTACACCTTC	CTWKGTGNNHGYTF
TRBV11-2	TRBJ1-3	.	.	TGTGCCAGCAGCTTGTTGGAGGGACGATACTCTGGAAACACCATATATTTT	CASSLLEGRYSGNTIYF
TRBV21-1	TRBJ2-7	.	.	TGTGCCAGCAGACCTACTAAGGTTCGGTTCACCGAGCAGTACTTC	CASRPTKVRFTEQYF
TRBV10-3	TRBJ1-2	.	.	TGTGCCATCAGTGAACCAGGGGACTGGGGAGGCTACACCTTC	CAISEPGDWGGYTF
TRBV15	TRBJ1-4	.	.	TGTGCCACCAGCAGGACAGCAACTAATGAAAAACTGTTTTTT	CATSRTATNEKLFF
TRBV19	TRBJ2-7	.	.	TGTGCCAGTAGTCGACAGGTACACTACGAGCAGTACTTC	CASSRQVHYEQYF
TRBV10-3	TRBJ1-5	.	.	TGTGCCATCAGTGAGCCTGACTTTTATAGCAATCAGCCCCAGCATTTT	CAISEPDFYSNQPQHF
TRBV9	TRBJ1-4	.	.	TGTGCCAGCAGCGTCTCCGTGGGTCAAGGTGAAAAACTGTTTTTT	CASSVSVGQGEKLFF
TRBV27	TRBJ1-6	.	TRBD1	TGTGCCAGCAGTTTATCTGCCCCCGGGACAGGGATTTTTATGGGTTCACCCCTCCACTTT	CASSLSAPGTGIFMGSPLHF